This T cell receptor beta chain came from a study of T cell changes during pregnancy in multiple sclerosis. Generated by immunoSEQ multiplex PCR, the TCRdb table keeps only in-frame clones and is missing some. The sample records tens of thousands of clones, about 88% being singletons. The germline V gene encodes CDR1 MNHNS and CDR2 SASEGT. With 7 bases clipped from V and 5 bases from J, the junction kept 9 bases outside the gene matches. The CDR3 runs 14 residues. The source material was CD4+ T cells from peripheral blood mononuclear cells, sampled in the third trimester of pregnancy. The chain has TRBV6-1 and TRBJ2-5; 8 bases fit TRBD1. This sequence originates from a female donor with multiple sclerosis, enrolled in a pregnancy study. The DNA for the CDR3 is TGTGCCAGCACCGAAACAGGGGGGCCGGAGACCCAGTACTTC. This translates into CASTETGGPETQYF.